Presented here are 30 T cell receptor beta chains from one specimen sequenced in a study of blood T cell repertoires in COVID-19. TCRdb keeps only in-frame clones here, not all; method: immunoSEQ multiplex PCR. The sample includes about 34,000 clones, roughly 91% of them seen just once. Material: peripheral blood. Receptors were obtained from a man aged 80 or over with acute or convalescent COVID-19.

DNA for the CDR3: TGTGCCAGCAGCATATACAGGGCGCATAGCAATCAGCCCCAGCATTTT. Its protein is CASSIYRAHSNQPQHF. This chain connects TRBV5-6 to TRBJ1-5; tentatively, D is TRBD1 (6 bases). Looked up from germline, CDR1 is SGHDT and CDR2 is YYEEEE. There are 16 residues in the CDR3. V lost 4 bases, J lost 0 bases, and 14 bases lay in between.

The V gene is TRBV5-1, the J gene TRBJ1-1; 7 positions agree with TRBD1. The CDR3 is made up of 19 amino acids. V was clipped by 0 bases and J by 0 bases; unmatched bases: 14. The germline V gene has CDR1 SGHRS and CDR2 YFSETQ. CDR3 residues: CASSLGSNRGSTMNTEAFF. In nucleotides, the CDR3 is TGCGCCAGCAGCTTGGGATCGAACAGGGGATCTACAATGAACACTGAAGCTTTCTTT. Drawing the rest from reference TRBV5-1 and TRBJ1-1, the complete variable domain is KAGVTQTPRYLIKTRGQQVTLSCSPISGHRSVSWYQQTPGQGLQFLFEYFSETQRNKGNFPGRFSGRQFSNSRSEMNVSTLELGDSALYLCASSLGSNRGSTMNTEAFFGQGTRLTVV.

This clone was seen a single time. The V call is TRBV3-1 (or the pseudogene TRBV3-2), the J call TRBJ2-1, with a possible D match to TRBD2 (7 bases). The CDR3 has 16 residues. Trimming cost V 4 bases and J 5 bases, with 18 bases left between them. Per the germline V gene, CDR1 is LGHDT and CDR2 is YNNKEL (reference sequence). CDR3 nucleotides: TGTGCCAGCAGCCTTCTAGGGGGGGGCTGGAACAATGAGCAGTTCTTC. Amino acids: CASSLLGGGWNNEQFF.

The chain recombines TRBV24-1 with TRBJ2-3; 11 positions match TRBD2. V lost 1 base, J lost 7 bases, and 9 bases stayed unmatched. Germline CDR1 KGHDR, CDR2 SFDVKD. The CDR3 runs 17 residues. The CDR3 DNA reads as TGTGCCACCAGTGATTTCGGTCGTAGCGGGGGGGTGAATACGCAGTATTTT. Amino acid sequence: CATSDFGRSGGVNTQYF.

The genes are TRBV11-2 and TRBJ1-1, with a possible D match to TRBD1 (5 bases). CDR1 and CDR2 (germline): SGHAT, FQNNGV. CDR3 size: 14 residues. The V and J ends lost 4 bases and 5 bases respectively, with 14 bases between them. The CDR3 loop is CASSSSGGGTEAFF. For the CDR3, the DNA is TGTGCCAGCAGCTCCTCCGGGGGGGGTACTGAAGCTTTCTTT. Together with reference TRBV11-2 and TRBJ1-1, the CDR3 gives the full variable domain: EAGVAQSPRYKIIEKRQSVAFWCNPISGHATLYWYQQILGQGPKLLIQFQNNGVVDDSQLPKDRFSAERLKGVDSTLKIQPAKLEDSAVYLCASSSSGGGTEAFFGQGTRLTVV.

DNA for the CDR3: TGTGCCGCGGGACAGGGAACCGCTAATGAAAAACTGTTTTTT. Translated, it gives CAAGQGTANEKLFF. V gene TRBV3-1 (or the pseudogene TRBV3-2) combines with J gene TRBJ1-4; 9 positions match TRBD1. The CDR3 consists of 14 residues. Germline V gene data show CDR1 as LGHDT and CDR2 as YNNKEL (reference sequence). With V trimmed by 11 bases and J by 3 bases, 7 bases remained unmatched.

The J gene is TRBJ1-1, the V gene TRBV10-2, with D unclear. CDR1 and CDR2 from the germline V gene are WSHSY and SAAADI. V lost 7 bases and J lost 6, with 9 bases in between. CDR3 size: 11 residues. The DNA for the CDR3 is TGCGCCAGCACGGAGGGCGCTGAAGCTTTCTTT. As protein: CASTEGAEAFF.

J is TRBJ1-5 and V is TRBV19; no clear D gene. V gave up 7 bases and J gave up 0 bases, with 10 bases separating them. CDR1 and CDR2 from the germline V gene are LNHDA and SQIVND (reference sequence). This CDR3 is built from 14 residues. The chain's CDR3 is CASTADTSNQPQHF. The CDR3, as DNA: TGTGCCAGTACCGCAGACACTAGCAATCAGCCCCAGCATTTT.

The rearrangement uses TRBV6-1 and TRBJ1-1; 7 nucleotides line up with TRBD1. Trimming cost V 3 bases and J 4 bases; bases outside gene matches: 5. This CDR3 spans 14 amino acids. CDR1 is MNHNS and CDR2 is SASEGT in the germline V gene. The CDR3 here is CASSDDTGVTEAFF. The CDR3 DNA reads as TGTGCCAGCAGTGACGACACAGGGGTCACTGAAGCTTTCTTT.

The chain has TRBV5-1 and TRBJ2-7; D uncertain. In germline, CDR1 is SGHRS, CDR2 YFSETQ. Trimming shortened V by 0 bases and J by 5 bases, and 12 bases separated the two germline ends. CDR3 length: 14 amino acids. Here the CDR3 DNA reads TGCGCCAGCAGCTTGGATAGCCCTAAGGACGAGCAGTACTTC. It is translated as CASSLDSPKDEQYF.

CDR3 bases: TGTGCCAGTAGTATAGGAAATGACGGGAACGAGCAGTACTTC. Translating it yields CASSIGNDGNEQYF. The chain is built from TRBV19 and TRBJ2-7, with a tentative D call TRBD2 (5 bases). Deletions cut 1 base from V and 5 bases from J, with 12 bases between. The CDR3 is 14 residues long. Germline V gene lookup returns CDR1 LNHDA and CDR2 SQIVND (reference sequence).

The CDR3 DNA reads as TGTGCCAGTAGTGTCCGGGTCCAAGCCCACGAGCAGTACTTC. It is translated as CASSVRVQAHEQYF. This chain joins TRBV19 and TRBJ2-7; no clear D gene. V dropped 5 bases and J dropped 5 bases, with 16 bases sitting between them. CDR1 is LNHDA, CDR2 SQIVND, per germline (reference sequence). The CDR3 spans 14 residues.

The chain recombines TRBV12-3 or TRBV12-4 with TRBJ2-7; 8 bases map to TRBD2. Trimming at V came to 8 bases and at J to 4 bases, leaving 7 bases not matched to a gene. CDR3 size: 13 residues. CDR3 DNA: TGTGCCAGCTGGGCGGGGGGAAGGTACGAGCAGTACTTC. Protein: CASWAGGRYEQYF.

The chain combines TRBV24-1 with TRBJ2-7; 13 bases are a match to TRBD2. CDR3 length: 16 amino acids. V was clipped by 0 bases and J by 5 bases; unmatched bases: 3. Germline CDR1 is KGHDR and CDR2 is SFDVKD. The CDR3 loop reads CATSDLIGTSGNEQYF. The CDR3 nucleotides are TGTGCCACCAGTGATTTGATAGGGACTAGCGGGAACGAGCAGTACTTC.

The chain uses TRBV28 and TRBJ1-5, with D hard to call. This CDR3 region has 12 residues. The germline CDR1 and CDR2 sequences are MDHEN and SYDVKM. Trimming took 8 bases from V and 5 from J, leaving 10 bases between them. The CDR3 here is CASGPSYQPQHF. The CDR3 DNA reads TGTGCCAGCGGCCCCTCCTATCAGCCCCAGCATTTT.

V usage is TRBV28 and J usage is TRBJ2-3; 8 bases agree with TRBD2. CDR3 length equals 14 residues. Trimming took 5 bases from V and 1 from J; bases not matched to a gene: 2. Per the germline V gene, CDR1 is MDHEN and CDR2 is SYDVKM. Written as DNA, the CDR3 is TGTGCCAGCAGTAGGCGGGGGGGCACAGATACGCAGTATTTT. Translation: CASSRRGGTDTQYF.

The CDR3, as DNA: TGTGCCAGCAGCCAAATCCGGGGGGGCGACGAGCAGTACTTC. It translates to CASSQIRGGDEQYF. This chain joins TRBV3-1 (or the pseudogene TRBV3-2) and TRBJ2-7, with 8 nucleotides matching TRBD2. V trimming: 2 bases; J trimming: 5 bases; junction bases outside the gene matches: 5. Germline-derived CDR1 and CDR2 are LGHDT and YNNKEL (reference sequence). CDR3 length: 14 amino acids.

The genes are TRBV7-9 and TRBJ1-2; possible D gene TRBD1, 5 bases. The V end lost 6 bases, the J end lost 6 bases, and 14 bases lay between the germline ends. The CDR3 has 13 residues. Germline V gene lookup returns CDR1 SEHNR and CDR2 FQNEAQ (reference sequence). The CDR3 DNA follows: TGTGCCAGCAGGAAGGACGAAGGGGATGGCTACACCTTC. Translating gives CASRKDEGDGYTF.

The chain has TRBV15 and TRBJ2-3, with 13 bases lining up with TRBD2. Germline V gene sequence: CDR1 LNHNV, CDR2 YYDKDF (reference sequence). The V gene end was trimmed by 1 base and the J gene end by 5 bases; junction bases not matched to a gene: 6. There are 17 residues in the CDR3. The CDR3 DNA reads as TGTGCCACCAGCAGAGTCGTGACTAGCGGGGGGAAAGATACGCAGTATTTT. Translating gives CATSRVVTSGGKDTQYF.

The V gene is TRBV5-5, the J gene TRBJ2-1; 7 bases are a match to TRBD1. The CDR3 covers 16 residues. CDR1 is SGHKS, CDR2 YYEKEE, per germline (reference sequence). V was clipped by 4 bases and J by 0 bases; unmatched bases: 7. CDR3 DNA: TGTGCCAGCAGCCTGAGGACAGGCAGCTCCTACAATGAGCAGTTCTTC. It codes for CASSLRTGSSYNEQFF. The variable domain in full, with the rest retrieved from reference TRBV5-5 and TRBJ2-1, is DAGVTQSPTHLIKTRGQQVTLRCSPISGHKSVSWYQQVLGQGPQFIFQYYEKEERGRGNFPDRFSARQFPNYSSELNVNALLLGDSALYLCASSLRTGSSYNEQFFGPGTRLTVL.

V is TRBV3-1 (or the pseudogene TRBV3-2) and J is TRBJ2-7; D remains unclear. V was pared by 0 bases and J by 2 bases, with 14 bases between. The CDR3 has 16 amino acids. Germline V gene data show CDR1 as LGHDT and CDR2 as YNNKEL (reference sequence). The CDR3 DNA is TGTGCCAGCAGCCAAGATATCGCCCAGAAAACCTACGAGCAGTACTTC. Residues: CASSQDIAQKTYEQYF.

This chain joins TRBV18 and TRBJ2-3, with 8 bases matching TRBD1. The J segment lost 4 bases and the V segment lost 5 bases, leaving 14 bases of the junction unmatched. Germline V lookup: CDR1 KGHSH, CDR2 LQKENI. This CDR3 is 17 amino acids long. Here the CDR3 reads CASSLIRQGNNPDTQYF. CDR3 nucleotide sequence: TGTGCCAGCTCATTGATTCGACAGGGGAATAATCCAGATACGCAGTATTTT.

V is TRBV6-6 and J is TRBJ2-1; unclear D gene. CDR3 length: 14 residues. Trimming cost V 7 bases and J 6 bases, with 16 bases left between them. Germline CDR1 MNHNY, CDR2 SVGAGI (reference sequence). CDR3 amino acids: CASTPYQEVNEQFF. Written as DNA, the CDR3 is TGTGCCAGCACCCCGTACCAGGAAGTCAATGAGCAGTTCTTC.

By share, this clone ranks as medium-sized. This rearrangement joins TRBV12-3 or TRBV12-4 to TRBJ1-4; D ambiguous. The CDR3 length is 13 residues. The V gene lost 8 bases and the J gene lost 8 bases, with 15 bases spanning the gap. The CDR3 coding sequence is TGTGCCAGCTTGGGCAGGTTACGCGAAAAACTGTTTTTT. It encodes CASLGRLREKLFF.

J is TRBJ2-6 and V is TRBV5-4; tentatively, D is TRBD2 (6 bases). The CDR3 contains 17 residues. CDR1 and CDR2 (germline): SGHNT, YYREEE (reference sequence). The V end was cut by 4 bases, the J end by 0 bases, with 14 bases between. The CDR3 sequence is CASSRDSVGSGANVLTF. CDR3 bases: TGTGCCAGCAGCCGGGACTCCGTAGGCTCTGGGGCCAACGTCCTGACTTTC.

Note on this clone: The junction and the germline gene differ at one end; a read error may be behind it. V and J are TRBV28 and TRBJ1-4; 9 bases line up with TRBD1. The CDR3 extends over 14 amino acids. Germline loops: CDR1 MDHEN, CDR2 SYDVKM. The CDR3 bases are TGTGCCAGCAATTTACAGGGGGCTGACGAAAAACTGTTTTTT. Its translation is CASNLQGADEKLFF.

The V and J genes are TRBV28 and TRBJ2-5, with 7 bases identical to TRBD1. Germline V gives CDR1 MDHEN, CDR2 SYDVKM. The CDR3 runs 15 residues. The J segment lost 4 bases and the V segment lost 7 bases, leaving 12 bases of the junction unmatched. This CDR3 reads CASKGRQGIRETQYF. The CDR3 DNA reads as TGTGCCAGCAAAGGGCGACAGGGAATTAGAGAGACCCAGTACTTC.

The chain joins TRBV5-1 to TRBJ2-2; TRBD2 agrees at 12 bases. The CDR3 runs to 16 residues. CDR1 SGHRS and CDR2 YFSETQ come from the germline V gene. J lost 0 bases, V lost 7 bases, and 4 bases had no gene match. The CDR3 is CASSTSGGTNTGELFF. The CDR3 DNA is TGCGCCAGCTCGACTAGCGGGGGCACGAACACCGGGGAGCTGTTTTTT.

The gene calls are TRBV28 and TRBJ1-1, with 8 bases aligning to TRBD1. CDR1 and CDR2 (germline): MDHEN, SYDVKM. The CDR3 loop spans 13 amino acids. V was clipped by 6 bases and J by 8 bases; unmatched bases: 8. As DNA, the CDR3 is TGTGCCAGCAGGAGGGACAGGCCGAGCGAAGCTTTCTTT. It codes for CASRRDRPSEAFF.

V is TRBV5-1 and J is TRBJ2-2; 10 bases line up with TRBD1. The CDR3 length is 16 residues. Looked up from germline, CDR1 is SGHRS and CDR2 is YFSETQ. V lost 5 bases, J lost 4 bases, and 8 bases stayed unmatched. CDR3 DNA sequence: TGCGCCAGCAGGGATTGGGGACAGGGGACCACCGGGGAGCTGTTTTTT. Amino acids: CASRDWGQGTTGELFF.